The 32 T cell receptor beta chains below were found in one sample sequenced in a study of T and B cells in COVID-19 patients. TRB rearrangements were amplified by multiplex PCR with BIOMED2 TRB-A/B primers. TCRdb itself ran the multiplex PCR reads through MiXCR, one entry per CDR3 protein. Among several thousand distinct CDR3 sequences, about a quarter were seen once, and the ten largest hold less than 15%. Blood genomic DNA input for TRB amplification was about 240-550 ng. The sequencing input was blood. The receptors were sampled from a human donor with active COVID-19.

The rearrangement joins TRBV11-2 to TRBJ1-4, with D possibly being TRBD1 (5 bases). The CDR3 is made up of 15 amino acids. Germline V CDR1 and CDR2: SGHAT, FQNNGV. Between the trimmed V and J ends, which lost 1 base and 5 bases, there was a span of 11 bases. In nucleotides, the CDR3 is TGTGCCAGCAGCTTAGGTTTCAGGGCGAATGAAAAACTGTTTTTT. It translates to CASSLGFRANEKLFF.

This chain's CDR3 is CAGTSGPNYGYTF. DNA of the CDR3: TGTGCCGGTACCTCGGGTCCCAACTATGGCTACACCTTC. The rearrangement uses TRBV6-5 and TRBJ1-2; D is undetermined. Germline V gene sequence: CDR1 MNHEY, CDR2 SVGAGI. The CDR3 covers 13 residues. V was cut by 11 bases and J by 2 bases, with 15 bases left in between.

This clonotype appeared a few times. This sequence joins TRBV7-2 and TRBJ2-7, with D unresolved. Trimming shortened V by 5 bases and J by 3 bases, and 14 bases separated the two germline ends. CDR3 length: 14 residues. Germline CDR1 and CDR2: SGHTA and FQGNSA. In DNA form, the CDR3 reads TGTGCCAGCAGCCTGGTGGAAGGGTTCTACGAGCAGTACTTC. Amino acids: CASSLVEGFYEQYF. Drawing the rest from reference TRBV7-2 and TRBJ2-7, the complete variable domain is GAGVSQSPSNKVTEKGKDVELRCDPISGHTALYWYRQSLGQGLEFLIYFQGNSAPDKSGLPSDRFSAERTGGSVSTLTIQRTQQEDSAVYLCASSLVEGFYEQYFGPGTRLTVT.

This clonotype was seen only a few times. CDR3 in amino acids: CASRPGTARTNTEAFF. The DNA of the CDR3 is TGTGCCAGCAGACCCGGGACAGCCCGAACTAACACTGAAGCTTTCTTT. The J gene is TRBJ1-1, the V gene TRBV6-5; TRBD1 agrees at 7 bases. The V gene end was trimmed by 6 bases and the J gene end by 2 bases; junction bases not matched to a gene: 12. The CDR3 covers 16 residues. The V gene's germline CDR1 is MNHEY and CDR2 SVGAGI.

A few counts support this clonotype. V usage is TRBV6-1 and J usage is TRBJ1-6; 7 bases are shared with TRBD1. After removal of 5 bases from V and 2 bases from J, the junction contained 3 bases not matched to a gene. The CDR3 spans 15 residues. In germline, CDR1 is MNHNS, CDR2 SASEGT. This chain's CDR3 is CASSLTGTYNSPLHF. The CDR3 DNA sequence: TGTGCCAGCAGTTTGACAGGGACCTATAATTCACCCCTCCACTTT.

This clonotype was detected a few times. The chain links TRBV20-1 to TRBJ2-3; D gene uncertain. This CDR3 is built from 14 residues. Trimming cost V 4 bases and J 0 bases, with 11 bases left between them. Germline CDR1 DFQATT, CDR2 SNEGSKA (reference sequence). The CDR3 DNA sequence: TGCAGTGCTAACGAGGCAGCTAGCACAGATACGCAGTATTTT. It yields the protein CSANEAASTDTQYF.

The chain employs TRBV11-2 and TRBJ1-2; 9 positions agree with TRBD1. From germline, CDR1 is SGHAT and CDR2 FQNNGV. Trimming at V came to 4 bases and at J to 8 bases, leaving 11 bases not matched to a gene. This CDR3 is built from 15 residues. The CDR3 nucleotides read TGTGCCAGCAGCTCCTACTCCGGGACAGGGTTCGGCTACACCTTC. The encoded protein is CASSSYSGTGFGYTF.

This chain uses TRBV7-2 with TRBJ1-5; 10 bases are a match to TRBD1. J was trimmed by 7 bases and V by 5 bases; bases with no gene match: 5. Germline V gene lookup returns CDR1 SGHTA and CDR2 FQGNSA. CDR3 length equals 14 residues. DNA of the CDR3: TGTGCCAGCAGCAACGGGACAGGGGTCCAGCCCCAGCATTTT. Translation: CASSNGTGVQPQHF.

By share, this clonotype ranks as medium-sized. V usage is TRBV6-2 or TRBV6-3 and J usage is TRBJ1-6; D is undetermined. The germline V gene encodes CDR1 MNHEY and CDR2 SVGEGT. V lost 8 bases, J lost 2 bases, and 10 bases lay in between. This CDR3 has 14 amino acids. CDR3 bases: TGTGCCAGCGGAATACCGCCCTATAATTCACCCCTCCACTTT. Its protein is CASGIPPYNSPLHF.

This clonotype is labeled as medium-sized (0.01 to 0.1%). The chain is built from TRBV6-6 and TRBJ2-7; maybe TRBD1 (6 bases). V lost 5 bases, J lost 5 bases, and 19 bases lay in between. The CDR3 has 15 residues. In germline, CDR1 is MNHNY, CDR2 SVGAGI (reference sequence). Here the CDR3 reads CASSIPRGRSNEQYF. The CDR3 nucleotides are TGTGCCAGCAGTATTCCGAGGGGGAGATCGAACGAGCAGTACTTC.

The chain combines TRBV5-6 with TRBJ1-1; D is perhaps TRBD1 (5 bases). V was shortened by 4 bases and J by 10 bases, with 23 bases between the two germline ends. CDR1 SGHDT and CDR2 YYEEEE come from the germline V gene. The CDR3 loop spans 15 amino acids. The CDR3 DNA reads TGTGCCAGCAGCGAGACCCCTTCAGGGATGGGTTCAGCTTTCTTT. It specifies CASSETPSGMGSAFF.

This chain connects TRBV11-2 to TRBJ2-1; 7 bases fit TRBD2. V trimming: 0 bases; J trimming: 4 bases; junction bases outside the gene matches: 6. This CDR3 is 16 amino acids long. Per germline, CDR1 SGHAT and CDR2 FQNNGV. CDR3 sequence reads: CASSLEIWGGYNEQFF. The CDR3 DNA is TGTGCCAGCAGCTTAGAGATTTGGGGGGGGTACAATGAGCAGTTCTTC.

The chain couples TRBV20-1 to TRBJ1-2; 7 nucleotides match TRBD1. With V trimmed by 0 bases and J by 4 bases, 8 bases remained unmatched. Germline lookup yields CDR1 DFQATT and CDR2 SNEGSKA (reference sequence). The CDR3 is made up of 15 amino acids. The DNA of the CDR3 is TGCAGTGCTAGAGATACGGGACAGCCACGCTATGGCTACACCTTC. Protein: CSARDTGQPRYGYTF.

This clonotype appeared a few times. The rearrangement uses TRBV11-2 and TRBJ2-3; 8 nucleotides line up with TRBD2. Germline CDR1 reads SGHAT; CDR2 reads FQNNGV. The CDR3 sequence is 15 residues long. V shed 4 bases, J shed 3 bases, and the junction held 6 bases outside the gene matches. Here the CDR3 reads CASSSRGGWTDTQYF. The CDR3 nucleotides are TGTGCCAGCAGCTCTCGGGGGGGGTGGACAGATACGCAGTATTTT.

This chain joins TRBV7-2 and TRBJ2-5, with D perhaps matching TRBD1 (6 bases). This CDR3 spans 15 amino acids. Germline lookup yields CDR1 SGHTA and CDR2 FQGNSA. V lost 2 bases and J lost 4, with 14 bases in between. The CDR3 loop is CASSLPHAGAETQYF. CDR3 DNA: TGTGCCAGCAGCTTACCCCATGCAGGGGCAGAGACCCAGTACTTC.

The V and J genes are TRBV20-1 and TRBJ2-1; 8 positions match TRBD2. Germline CDR1 is DFQATT and CDR2 is SNEGSKA (reference sequence). CDR3 length equals 20 residues. The DNA for the CDR3 is TGCAGCCTGCTAGAGGTCAGTGGTGTTGGGCGGGAGGTGGCCTACAATGAGCAGTTCTTC. This translates into CSLLEVSGVGREVAYNEQFF.

This chain links TRBV12-3 or TRBV12-4 with TRBJ1-6, with D tentatively TRBD1 (5 bases). The germline V and J ends were trimmed by 6 bases and 13 bases, with 13 bases remaining between them. CDR3 length: 12 amino acids. The CDR3 spells CASSAPPGPLHF. The CDR3 DNA is TGTGCCAGCAGCGCCCCCCCAGGGCCCCTCCACTTT.

V usage is TRBV6-2 or TRBV6-3 and J usage is TRBJ1-5; the D is unclear. This CDR3 has 14 amino acids. Germline loops: CDR1 MNHEY, CDR2 SVGEGT. Trimming stripped 5 bases from V and 5 bases from J, with 13 bases between. The CDR3: CASSMSLSDQPQHF. The CDR3 bases are TGTGCCAGCAGTATGTCCCTCTCGGATCAGCCCCAGCATTTT.

This clonotype was observed a few times. V gene TRBV12-3 or TRBV12-4 combines with J gene TRBJ1-3; D unclear. The CDR3 is 14 residues long. V gave up 6 bases and J gave up 0 bases, with 9 bases separating them. The CDR3 loop is CASRLTSSGNTIYF. CDR3 coding DNA: TGTGCCAGCAGGCTCACGAGCTCTGGAAACACCATATATTTT.

Judged by abundance, this clonotype is medium-sized. The chain combines TRBV6-5 with TRBJ1-5; unclear D gene. CDR3 size: 15 residues. Germline V gene data show CDR1 as MNHEY and CDR2 as SVGAGI. V was shortened by 5 bases and J by 5 bases, with 16 bases between the two germline ends. The CDR3 sequence is CASSEGLGGDQPQHF. In DNA, the CDR3 is TGTGCCAGCAGTGAAGGTCTCGGTGGGGATCAGCCCCAGCATTTT.

This clonotype is classed as medium-sized. This chain connects TRBV6-5 to TRBJ2-5; 8 nucleotides line up with TRBD2. V gave up 2 bases and J gave up 4 bases; unmatched junction bases: 6. Germline V gene data show CDR1 as MNHEY and CDR2 as SVGAGI. CDR3 size: 15 residues. CDR3 in amino acids: CASSYEAGGPETQYF. Written as DNA, the CDR3 is TGTGCCAGCAGTTACGAGGCGGGGGGCCCAGAGACCCAGTACTTC.

Concerning this clonotype itself: Its ends do not fully match the called genes, so a read error is possible. V usage is TRBV6-2 or TRBV6-3 and J usage is TRBJ2-7; D possibly uses TRBD1 or TRBD2 (5 bases each). Germline V CDR1 and CDR2: MNHEY, SVGEGT. The CDR3 runs to 15 residues. CDR3: CVSSPRRGREGEQYF. DNA of the CDR3: TGTGTCAGCAGTCCCCGTAGGGGACGAGAGGGCGAGCAGTACTTC.

V is TRBV30 and J is TRBJ1-1; no clear D. The CDR3 runs to 15 residues. Trimming stripped 2 bases from V and 4 bases from J, with 17 bases between. Germline CDR1 is GTSNPN and CDR2 is SVGIG (reference sequence). The CDR3, as DNA: TGTGCCTGGAGTTTCGGACGCACCAGTCCCACTGAAGCTTTCTTT. This sequence encodes CAWSFGRTSPTEAFF.

This clonotype was recorded a few times. The V gene is TRBV6-1, the J gene TRBJ1-2, with D perhaps matching TRBD1 (5 bases). V was pared by 6 bases and J by 8 bases, with 19 bases between. CDR3 size: 14 residues. Germline loops: CDR1 MNHNS, CDR2 SASEGT. The CDR3 DNA follows: TGTGCCAGCAGCCCCGATCGGGGCGGGCGCGGCTACACCTTC. Translated, it gives CASSPDRGGRGYTF.

Only a few counts were recorded for this clonotype. This chain joins TRBV7-3 and TRBJ2-3; the D is unclear. V was clipped by 2 bases and J by 2 bases, with 8 bases between them. Germline-derived CDR1 and CDR2 are SGHTA and FQGTGA. The CDR3 totals 14 residues. CDR3 region: CASSLGQPTDTQYF. CDR3 sequence (DNA): TGTGCCAGCAGCTTAGGCCAGCCCACAGATACGCAGTATTTT.

By sample share, this clonotype is medium-sized. The V gene is TRBV11-1, the J gene TRBJ2-7; a possible D gene is TRBD2 (6 bases). Trimming cost V 5 bases and J 1 base, with 9 bases left between them. Germline assignment: CDR1 SGHAT and CDR2 FQDESV (reference sequence). The CDR3 length is 13 residues. CDR3 DNA sequence: TGTGCCAGCAGCCGGGACTTTTCCTACGAGCAGTACTTC. Translation: CASSRDFSYEQYF. The full variable domain, its missing parts supplied by reference TRBV11-1 and TRBJ2-7, is EAEVAQSPRYKITEKSQAVAFWCDPISGHATLYWYRQILGQGPELLVQFQDESVVDDSQLPKDRFSAERLKGVDSTLKIQPAELGDSAMYLCASSRDFSYEQYFGPGTRLTVT.

This clonotype ranks as medium-sized. V gene TRBV18 combines with J gene TRBJ1-6; D gene uncertain. From germline, CDR1 is KGHSH and CDR2 LQKENI. Trimming cost V 3 bases and J 4 bases, with 16 bases left between them. The CDR3 has 17 amino acids. In DNA, the CDR3 is TGTGCCAGCTCACCTTATGACCCCTCGGGTTATAATTCACCCCTCCACTTT. Translating it yields CASSPYDPSGYNSPLHF.

V is TRBV7-9 and J is TRBJ2-2; D remains ambiguous. With 3 bases removed from V and 0 bases from J, the gap between germline ends came to 8 bases. The CDR3 runs to 15 residues. Germline-derived CDR1 and CDR2 are SEHNR and FQNEAQ (reference sequence). The CDR3 DNA reads TGTGCCAGCAGCTTGAGTCCATCGAACACCGGGGAGCTGTTTTTT. Its translation: CASSLSPSNTGELFF. The full variable domain, its missing parts supplied by reference TRBV7-9 and TRBJ2-2, is DTGVSQNPRHKITKRGQNVTFRCDPISEHNRLYWYRQTLGQGPEFLTYFQNEAQLEKSRLLSDRFSAERPKGSFSTLEIQRTEQGDSAMYLCASSLSPSNTGELFFGEGSRLTVL.

In its sample, this clonotype was seen once. The J gene is TRBJ1-3, the V gene TRBV5-4, with D unclear. V was shortened by 4 bases and J by 4 bases, with 18 bases between the two germline ends. The length of the CDR3 is 16 residues. Germline V CDR1 and CDR2: SGHNT, YYREEE (reference sequence). DNA of the CDR3: TGTGCCAGCAGCATAACAAAGAGGAATCTGGGAAACACCATATATTTT. Encoded protein: CASSITKRNLGNTIYF. The whole variable domain, filled in from reference TRBV5-4 and TRBJ1-3, reads ETGVTQSPTHLIKTRGQQVTLRCSSQSGHNTVSWYQQALGQGPQFIFQYYREEENGRGNFPPRFSGLQFPNYSSELNVNALELDDSALYLCASSITKRNLGNTIYFGEGSWLTVV.

By sample fraction, this clonotype is large. The chain recombines TRBV29-1 with TRBJ2-7, with D perhaps matching TRBD1 (7 bases). This CDR3 has 13 amino acids. The germline V gene encodes CDR1 SQVTM and CDR2 ANQGSEA. V dropped 6 bases and J dropped 6 bases, with 18 bases sitting between them. CDR3 region: CSVGTGEEGEQYF. The CDR3 DNA reads as TGCAGCGTCGGTACAGGGGAGGAGGGCGAGCAGTACTTC.

This clonotype has only a few counts. The CDR3 sequence: CASSYGGRAYEQYF. The CDR3 DNA reads TGTGCCAGCAGTTACGGGGGGCGAGCCTACGAGCAGTACTTC. The chain is built from TRBV6-2 or TRBV6-3 and TRBJ2-7; D could derive from TRBD1 or TRBD2 (6 bases each). This CDR3 region has 14 residues. Trimming removed 2 bases from V and 2 bases from J, with 10 bases in between. Germline-derived CDR1 and CDR2 are MNHEY and SVGEGT.

The chain carries TRBV14 and TRBJ2-5; D is uncertain. Germline V gene lookup returns CDR1 SGHDN and CDR2 FVKESK. Trimming took off 0 bases at V and 3 bases at J, with 5 bases between the two ends. The CDR3 totals 13 residues. This CDR3 reads CASSQDVEETQYF. DNA for the CDR3: TGTGCCAGCAGCCAAGATGTGGAAGAGACCCAGTACTTC. Full variable domain (missing parts from reference TRBV14 and TRBJ2-5): EAGVTQFPSHSVIEKGQTVTLRCDPISGHDNLYWYRRVMGKEIKFLLHFVKESKQDESGMPNNRFLAERTGGTYSTLKVQPAELEDSGVYFCASSQDVEETQYFGPGTRLLVL.